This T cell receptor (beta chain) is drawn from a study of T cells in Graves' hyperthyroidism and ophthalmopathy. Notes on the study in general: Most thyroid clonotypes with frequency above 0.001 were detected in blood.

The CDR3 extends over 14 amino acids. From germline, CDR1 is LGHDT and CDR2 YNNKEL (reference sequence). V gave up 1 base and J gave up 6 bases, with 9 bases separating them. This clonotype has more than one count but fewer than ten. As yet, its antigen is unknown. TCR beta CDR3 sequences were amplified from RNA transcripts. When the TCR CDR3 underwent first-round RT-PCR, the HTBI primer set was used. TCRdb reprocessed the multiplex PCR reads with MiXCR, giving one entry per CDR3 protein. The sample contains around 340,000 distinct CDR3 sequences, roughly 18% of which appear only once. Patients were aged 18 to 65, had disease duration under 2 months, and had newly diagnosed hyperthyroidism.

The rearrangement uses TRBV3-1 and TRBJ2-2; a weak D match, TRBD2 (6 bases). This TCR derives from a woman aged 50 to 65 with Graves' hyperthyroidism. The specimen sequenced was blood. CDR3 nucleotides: TGTGCCAGCAGCCAAGTCGGGGGAGCCGGGGAGCTGTTTTTT. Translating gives CASSQVGGAGELFF.